These 31 T cell receptor beta chains were sequenced from one sample in a study of CD8 T cells in Susac syndrome. A quantity of about 0.45 to 1 ug RNA underwent reverse transcription using random hexamers. TCRdb reprocessed the immunoSEQ multiplex PCR reads with MiXCR, giving one entry per CDR3 protein. The sample contains some 300,000 distinct CDR3 sequences, approximately 91% of which appear only once. Material: CD8+ T cells from PBMCs. Receptors originate from a human donor with multiple sclerosis.

This sequence joins TRBV7-9 and TRBJ1-2; D not certain. The CDR3 is 13 residues long. Trimming removed 3 bases at V and 6 bases at J, with 11 bases between. Germline V gene lookup returns CDR1 SEHNR and CDR2 FQNEAQ (reference sequence). The chain's CDR3 is CASSFGRQNGYTF. The CDR3 DNA follows: TGTGCCAGCAGCTTCGGCAGGCAGAATGGCTACACCTTC.

In this sample, this clonotype turned up once. The rearrangement links TRBV20-1 to TRBJ2-2; 10 positions match TRBD2. Germline CDR1 DFQATT, CDR2 SNEGSKA (reference sequence). V was pared by 0 bases and J by 0 bases, with 7 bases of the junction left unmatched. The CDR3 runs to 18 residues. Written as DNA, the CDR3 is TGCAGTGCTAGAGATCCCCTAGCGGGGGCCGCGAACACCGGGGAGCTGTTTTTT. Translated, it gives CSARDPLAGAANTGELFF.

This clonotype was detected once. This chain connects TRBV5-1 to TRBJ2-7; D gene ambiguous. Germline V gene sequence: CDR1 SGHRS, CDR2 YFSETQ. The CDR3 spans 13 residues. V was pared by 0 bases and J by 3 bases, with 7 bases between. The CDR3 loop reads CASSLVSYYEQYF. The CDR3 nucleotides are TGCGCCAGCAGCTTGGTCAGTTACTACGAGCAGTACTTC.

The chain carries TRBV28 and TRBJ2-3; D is undetermined. Germline assignment: CDR1 MDHEN and CDR2 SYDVKM. The CDR3 is 14 amino acids. The germline V and J ends were trimmed by 4 bases and 0 bases, with 8 bases remaining between them. CDR3 sequence: CASSWVTSTDTQYF. DNA for the CDR3: TGTGCCAGCAGTTGGGTAACTAGCACAGATACGCAGTATTTT.

The rearrangement links TRBV30 to TRBJ2-1; D possibly uses TRBD1 or TRBD2 (7 bases each). The CDR3 is 14 residues long. The germline gives CDR1 GTSNPN, CDR2 SVGIG (reference sequence). V was clipped by 4 bases and J by 3 bases, with 13 bases between them. The CDR3 sequence: CAWMARGGYNEQFF. In DNA, the CDR3 is TGTGCCTGGATGGCCAGGGGGGGCTACAATGAGCAGTTCTTC.

The chain couples TRBV29-1 to TRBJ2-2; TRBD1 matches 7 bases. Unmatched junction bases numbered 22, after V lost 6 bases and J lost 0 bases. CDR1 is SQVTM, CDR2 ANQGSEA, per germline. The CDR3 consists of 20 residues. The CDR3 DNA sequence: TGCAGCGTCTCCGGAAGTTACGAGCACCTACAGGGGTCGAACACCGGGGAGCTGTTTTTT. Translation gives CSVSGSYEHLQGSNTGELFF.

This rearrangement joins TRBV20-1 to TRBJ2-7, with D tentatively TRBD2 (6 bases). CDR1 is DFQATT, CDR2 SNEGSKA, per germline (reference sequence). V was trimmed by 3 bases and J by 0 bases, leaving 12 bases between them. The CDR3 spans 14 residues. CDR3 nucleotides: TGCAGTGCTAGCGGGAGCAAGGACTCCTACGAGCAGTACTTC. Amino acid sequence: CSASGSKDSYEQYF.

The V and J genes are TRBV12-3 or TRBV12-4 and TRBJ2-1, with D unclear. CDR3 size: 13 residues. The germline V and J ends were trimmed by 7 bases and 7 bases, with 14 bases remaining between them. Here the CDR3 reads CASTSNLGNEQFF. CDR3 nucleotides: TGTGCCAGCACCTCAAATCTGGGAAATGAGCAGTTCTTC.

V and J are TRBV9 and TRBJ1-1; D remains ambiguous. The germline gives CDR1 SGDLS, CDR2 YYNGEE. Trimming shortened V by 4 bases and J by 5 bases, and 9 bases separated the two germline ends. The CDR3 has 12 residues. CDR3 in DNA: TGTGCCAGCAGCCAGCTAGGAACTGAAGCTTTCTTT. Translated, it gives CASSQLGTEAFF.

The chain has TRBV4-3 and TRBJ2-7; 8 bases match TRBD1. CDR1 LGHNA and CDR2 YSLEER come from the germline V gene. V lost 1 base and J lost 6; bases outside the gene matches: 2. This CDR3 is 13 amino acids long. The CDR3 DNA sequence: TGCGCCAGCAGCCAAGGGACAGGGTTCGAGCAGTACTTC. Its translation is CASSQGTGFEQYF.

The chain joins TRBV30 to TRBJ1-5; D unresolved. The CDR3 is made up of 13 amino acids. Looked up from germline, CDR1 is GTSNPN and CDR2 is SVGIG (reference sequence). V was clipped by 1 base and J by 5 bases, with 9 bases between them. The CDR3 DNA sequence: TGTGCCTGGAGTGGGACCCAGGATCAGCCCCAGCATTTT. Its translation: CAWSGTQDQPQHF.

J is TRBJ1-2 and V is TRBV20-1; possibly TRBD1 for D (6 bases). Germline CDR1 DFQATT, CDR2 SNEGSKA (reference sequence). Trimming cost V 4 bases and J 4 bases, with 13 bases left between them. The CDR3 is 13 amino acids. The CDR3 DNA reads as TGCAGTGCTACGGGGGCAGCAGCCTATGGCTACACCTTC. Translation: CSATGAAAYGYTF.

The chain combines TRBV20-1 with TRBJ2-5; D ambiguous. The germline V and J ends were trimmed by 1 base and 5 bases, with 5 bases remaining between them. This CDR3 is built from 11 residues. The germline gives CDR1 DFQATT, CDR2 SNEGSKA (reference sequence). The CDR3 protein is CSARAGETQYF. The CDR3 region has the DNA TGCAGTGCTAGAGCCGGGGAGACCCAGTACTTC.

The chain links TRBV6-2 or TRBV6-3 to TRBJ2-7, with D perhaps matching TRBD1 (6 bases). This CDR3 spans 13 amino acids. Germline lookup yields CDR1 MNHEY and CDR2 SVGEGT. V was shortened by 11 bases and J by 6 bases, with 20 bases between the two germline ends. CDR3 amino acids: CAGHSGDSGEQYF. DNA of the CDR3: TGTGCCGGGCACTCAGGGGATTCGGGCGAGCAGTACTTC.

The genes are TRBV15 and TRBJ1-5; D unresolved. Between the trimmed V and J ends, which lost 2 bases and 2 bases, there was a span of 10 bases. This CDR3 has 15 amino acids. The germline CDR1 and CDR2 sequences are LNHNV and YYDKDF (reference sequence). Written as DNA, the CDR3 is TGTGCCACCAGCAGATCGGCCGGCGGCAATCAGCCCCAGCATTTT. This gives the protein CATSRSAGGNQPQHF.

The chain carries TRBV28 and TRBJ1-5; 7 positions agree with TRBD1. Germline V CDR1 and CDR2: MDHEN, SYDVKM. The V gene end was trimmed by 6 bases and the J gene end by 2 bases; junction bases not matched to a gene: 4. This CDR3 has 14 amino acids. In DNA, the CDR3 is TGTGCCAGCAGATCCGGGACAGGCAATCAGCCCCAGCATTTT. Translated: CASRSGTGNQPQHF.

The rearrangement joins TRBV4-3 to TRBJ2-1; tentative D call: TRBD2 (6 bases). There are 15 residues in the CDR3. Germline V gives CDR1 LGHNA, CDR2 YSLEER. Trimming took off 4 bases at V and 7 bases at J, with 17 bases between the two ends. As DNA, the CDR3 is TGCGCCAGCAGCCCCTTCGGCGGGATGTCTAATGAGCAGTTCTTC. Translating gives CASSPFGGMSNEQFF.

The genes are TRBV9 and TRBJ2-5; D is ambiguous. Germline values: CDR1 SGDLS, CDR2 YYNGEE. The CDR3 sequence is 15 residues long. V lost 0 bases, J lost 2 bases, and 11 bases lay in between. CDR3 region: CASSVANGVQETQYF. The CDR3 DNA reads as TGTGCCAGCAGCGTAGCTAACGGAGTACAAGAGACCCAGTACTTC. The variable domain in full, completed from reference TRBV9 and TRBJ2-5, reads DSGVTQTPKHLITATGQRVTLRCSPRSGDLSVYWYQQSLDQGLQFLIQYYNGEERAKGNILERFSAQQFPDLHSELNLSSLELGDSALYFCASSVANGVQETQYFGPGTRLLVL.

The CDR3 spells CASSPPLGEQYF. CDR3 coding DNA: TGTGCCAGCTCACCCCCCCTAGGGGAGCAGTACTTC. The rearrangement joins TRBV18 to TRBJ2-7; D gene unclear. Trimming left V 3 bases short and J 7 bases short, with 10 bases between. This CDR3 comprises 12 residues. Germline CDR1 is KGHSH and CDR2 is LQKENI.

The chain links TRBV14 to TRBJ1-1; a weak D match, TRBD1 (5 bases). This CDR3 has 15 residues. V was clipped by 4 bases and J by 0 bases, with 12 bases between them. Germline V gene data show CDR1 as SGHDN and CDR2 as FVKESK. The CDR3 region has the DNA TGTGCCAGCAGCCCCGCCGGGGCCTTGAACACTGAAGCTTTCTTT. It specifies CASSPAGALNTEAFF.

The gene calls are TRBV20-1 and TRBJ2-1; D might be TRBD1 or TRBD2, each matching 6 bases. The CDR3 has 15 residues. The V and J ends lost 6 bases and 6 bases respectively, with 21 bases between them. Per the germline V gene, CDR1 is DFQATT and CDR2 is SNEGSKA (reference sequence). CDR3 sequence: CSATPGGPLSNEQFF. The CDR3 DNA reads as TGCAGTGCAACTCCCGGGGGCCCCTTAAGCAATGAGCAGTTCTTC.

V is TRBV7-3 and J is TRBJ1-5, with a possible D match to TRBD1 (5 bases). V was pared by 1 base and J by 3 bases, with 22 bases between. Germline V gene lookup returns CDR1 SGHTA and CDR2 FQGTGA. The CDR3 is 19 amino acids. The CDR3 sequence: CASSLRVPAGTGNNQPQHF. CDR3 nucleotide sequence: TGTGCCAGCAGCTTAAGGGTCCCCGCGGGGACGGGTAACAATCAGCCCCAGCATTTT.

The rearrangement links TRBV2 to TRBJ2-3; no clear D. There are 14 residues in the CDR3. Trimming took 2 bases from V and 2 from J, leaving 8 bases between them. Germline loops: CDR1 SNHLY, CDR2 FYNNEI. This chain's CDR3 is CASSEWVPTDTQYF. DNA for the CDR3: TGTGCCAGCAGTGAATGGGTTCCCACAGATACGCAGTATTTT. Full variable domain (rest looked up from reference TRBV2 and TRBJ2-3): EPEVTQTPSHQVTQMGQEVILRCVPISNHLYFYWYRQILGQKVEFLVSFYNNEISEKSEIFDDQFSVERPDGSNFTLKIRSTKLEDSAMYFCASSEWVPTDTQYFGPGTRLTVL.

The rearrangement links TRBV7-9 to TRBJ2-1, with 9 bases identical to TRBD2. The CDR3 sequence is 16 residues long. Losses at the gene ends were 6 bases for V and 2 bases for J; bases not matched to a gene: 8. CDR1 SEHNR and CDR2 FQNEAQ come from the germline V gene (reference sequence). The CDR3 region has the DNA TGTGCCAGCAGTTATTCCAGACTAGCGGCCTACAATGAGCAGTTCTTC. Protein: CASSYSRLAAYNEQFF. Drawing the rest from reference TRBV7-9 and TRBJ2-1, the complete variable domain is DTGVSQNPRHKITKRGQNVTFRCDPISEHNRLYWYRQTLGQGPEFLTYFQNEAQLEKSRLLSDRFSAERPKGSFSTLEIQRTEQGDSAMYLCASSYSRLAAYNEQFFGPGTRLTVL.

The V and J genes are TRBV2 and TRBJ2-3; perhaps TRBD2 as D (5 bases). V gave up 6 bases and J gave up 4 bases, with 20 bases separating them. Per germline, CDR1 SNHLY and CDR2 FYNNEI. CDR3 length: 16 residues. For the CDR3, the DNA is TGTGCCAGCAGCCAAAGGACTGGACGCTTCGCAGATACGCAGTATTTT. Translation: CASSQRTGRFADTQYF.

The chain carries TRBV6-4 and TRBJ2-2; 7 bases map to TRBD1. V lost 0 bases and J lost 0; bases outside the gene matches: 4. Germline lookup yields CDR1 MRHNA and CDR2 SNTAGT. The CDR3 has 17 amino acids. CDR3 sequence (DNA): TGTGCCAGCAGTGACTCTTCAGGGGGATCGAACACCGGGGAGCTGTTTTTT. This encodes CASSDSSGGSNTGELFF.

V is TRBV7-3 and J is TRBJ2-2; 7 bases line up with TRBD2. The V gene's germline CDR1 is SGHTA and CDR2 FQGTGA. V was clipped by 5 bases and J by 7 bases; unmatched bases: 7. The CDR3 runs 14 residues. CDR3 residues: CASSPFSGGGELFF. In DNA form, the CDR3 reads TGTGCCAGCAGCCCCTTCTCGGGGGGCGGGGAGCTGTTTTTT.

The chain has TRBV28 and TRBJ2-7; 10 nucleotides align to TRBD2. The J segment lost 7 bases and the V segment lost 4 bases, leaving 10 bases of the junction unmatched. CDR3 length equals 15 residues. Per the germline V gene, CDR1 is MDHEN and CDR2 is SYDVKM. In DNA form, the CDR3 reads TGTGCCAGCAGTTCGAGGACTAGCGGATTGGCAGAGCAGTACTTC. Translated, it gives CASSSRTSGLAEQYF.

This chain links TRBV19 with TRBJ2-1, with 7 bases that match TRBD2. Germline CDR1 and CDR2: LNHDA and SQIVND (reference sequence). V lost 4 bases, J lost 0 bases, and 3 bases stayed unmatched. The CDR3 runs 15 residues. For the CDR3, the DNA is TGTGCCAGTAGTACTAGCGGAGCCTCCTACAATGAGCAGTTCTTC. It codes for CASSTSGASYNEQFF.

This clonotype was detected only once. The rearrangement joins TRBV4-1 to TRBJ1-2; TRBD1 is a possible D gene (5 bases). The V end lost 0 bases, the J end lost 8 bases, and 25 bases lay between the germline ends. This CDR3 comprises 18 residues. CDR1 is MGHRA, CDR2 YSYEKL, per germline. The CDR3 protein is CASSQDPGDGSGALGYTF. CDR3 nucleotides: TGCGCCAGCAGCCAAGATCCGGGGGACGGGTCGGGCGCTCTGGGCTACACCTTC.

This sequence joins TRBV3-1 and TRBJ2-5, with D maybe TRBD2 (5 bases). This CDR3 is 13 amino acids long. Germline V gene data show CDR1 as LGHDT and CDR2 as YNNKEL (reference sequence). V was trimmed by 3 bases and J by 2 bases, leaving 7 bases between them. The CDR3: CASSHGVQETQYF. The CDR3 nucleotides are TGTGCCAGCAGCCACGGGGTTCAAGAGACCCAGTACTTC.